This entry features one T cell receptor (beta chain) sequence. The antigen is undetermined. The method was immunoSEQ multiplex PCR; TCRdb's version includes in-frame clones alone and lacks a portion of them. Found here are about 88,000 clones, approximately 90% of them singletons; the top ten hold 0.35%. These data originate in a study of graft-versus-host responses after intestinal transplantation. Across the study: Every one of the recipients received anti-thymocyte globulin induction and afterwards took tacrolimus and steroids for around 3 years.

Study results and limitations: GvH clones turned up in recipient marrow; some had shown up first in ileum or blood. Some patients had graft-donor T cell macrochimerism, and their allografts showed high graft-versus-host to host-versus-graft clonal ratios. Early post-transplant HvG declines showed an association with peak circulating GvH clone levels.

Trimming took off 3 bases at V and 0 bases at J, with 14 bases between the two ends. Germline V gene lookup returns CDR1 PRHDT and CDR2 FYEKMQ (reference sequence). This CDR3 spans 16 amino acids. The rearrangement joins TRBV13 to TRBJ1-2; TRBD1 is a possible D gene (6 bases). The sequence was collected from a human donor who was the organ donor for an intestinal transplant. The material sequenced was unstimulated CD4+ T cells sorted from spleen or lymph node cells, taken before transplant. CDR3 protein: CASSFPVGQPNYGYTF. The CDR3 DNA sequence: TGTGCCAGCAGCTTCCCAGTCGGACAGCCTAACTATGGCTACACCTTC.